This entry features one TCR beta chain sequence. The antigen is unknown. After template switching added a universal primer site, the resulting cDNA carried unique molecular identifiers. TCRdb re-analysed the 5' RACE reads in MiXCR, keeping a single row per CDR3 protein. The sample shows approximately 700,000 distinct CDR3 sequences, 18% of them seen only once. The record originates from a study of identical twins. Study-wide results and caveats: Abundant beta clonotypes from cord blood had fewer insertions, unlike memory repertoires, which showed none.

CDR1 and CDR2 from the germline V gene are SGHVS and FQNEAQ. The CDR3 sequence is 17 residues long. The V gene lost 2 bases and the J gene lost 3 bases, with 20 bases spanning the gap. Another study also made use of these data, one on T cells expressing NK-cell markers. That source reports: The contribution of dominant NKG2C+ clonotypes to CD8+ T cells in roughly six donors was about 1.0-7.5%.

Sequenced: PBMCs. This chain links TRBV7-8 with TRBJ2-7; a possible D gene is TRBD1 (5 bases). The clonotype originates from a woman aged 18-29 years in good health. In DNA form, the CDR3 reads TGTGCCAGCAGCTTATTCGTCGTGGGGCTGTCGAACTACGAGCAGTACTTC. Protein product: CASSLFVVGLSNYEQYF.